This TCR beta chain was profiled in a study of CD8 T cells in Susac syndrome. Peripheral blood CD8+ and CD4+ T cells were profiled by TCR beta sequencing. This clonotype was counted a single time. In germline, CDR1 is SEHNR, CDR2 FQNEAQ (reference sequence). Deletions cut 5 bases from V and 9 bases from J, with 16 bases between. The CDR3 runs to 13 residues. Random hexamers were used to reverse transcribe an amount of about 0.45 to 1 ug RNA. TCRdb reprocessed the immunoSEQ multiplex PCR reads via MiXCR and lists one record per CDR3 protein. The repertoire holds 110,000 or so distinct CDR3 sequences, with 85% to 95% as singletons.

The sample taken for sequencing was CD4+ T cells from PBMCs. This TCR derives from a human donor with multiple sclerosis. The chain has TRBV7-9 and TRBJ1-1; perhaps TRBD1 as D (5 bases). This CDR3 reads CASSPRQQAKAFF. CDR3 nucleotides: TGTGCCAGCAGCCCCCGACAGCAGGCAAAAGCTTTCTTT.